The clone carrying this T cell receptor beta chain was seen at least ten times. Its target is not known. The CDR3 has 14 residues. Germline V lookup: CDR1 MNHEY, CDR2 SVGAGI. The ends were cut back, 1 base at V and 10 bases at J, with 14 bases in the middle. Unique molecular identifiers featured in how the TCRbeta library was prepared. In TCRdb, the PCR reads were re-called with MiXCR into one record per CDR3 protein. This table has under 250,000 distinct CDR3 sequences, roughly 7.1% appearing once. The sample originates from a study of T-cell reconstitution after alpha-beta-depleted transplantation in children. The study's findings and limits: As was reported, about two months after transplant, alpha-beta T cells came from several hundred expanded graft clones. Some patients' high day-60 TCRbeta diversity was attributed to recipient cells surviving conditioning. From newly produced T cells came most of the T-cell counts and diversity one year after transplant.

This TCR was sampled from a boy aged 2 to 10 with acute lymphoblastic leukemia, due to receive a stem cell transplant. This material consisted of PBMCs, taken before TCRalphabeta/CD19-depleted stem cell transplant. The chain links TRBV6-5 to TRBJ2-4, with a weak D call TRBD1 (6 bases). The DNA for the CDR3 is TGTGCCAGCAGTTACTACGGGACATCCTCAATTCAGTACTTC. This translates into CASSYYGTSSIQYF.